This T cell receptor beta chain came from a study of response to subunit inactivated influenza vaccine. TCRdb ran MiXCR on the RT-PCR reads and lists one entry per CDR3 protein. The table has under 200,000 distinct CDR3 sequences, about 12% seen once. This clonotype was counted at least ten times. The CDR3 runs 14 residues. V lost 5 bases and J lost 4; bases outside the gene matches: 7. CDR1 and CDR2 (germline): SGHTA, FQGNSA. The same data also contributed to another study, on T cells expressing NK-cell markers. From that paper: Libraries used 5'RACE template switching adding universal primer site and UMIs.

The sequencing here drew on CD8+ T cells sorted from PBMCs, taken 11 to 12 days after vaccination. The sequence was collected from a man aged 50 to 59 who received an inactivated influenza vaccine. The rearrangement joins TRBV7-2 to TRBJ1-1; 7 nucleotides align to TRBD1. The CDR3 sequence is CASSPQQGSTEAFF. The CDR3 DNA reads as TGTGCCAGCAGCCCTCAACAGGGGAGCACTGAAGCTTTCTTT.